A selection of T cell receptor beta chains follows, all from one sample in a study of a mutant IDH1 vaccine in newly diagnosed glioma. Their antigens are not known. Measured with immunoSEQ multiplex PCR; TCRdb has only the in-frame clones, and not every one. The sample contains about 69,000 clones, more than 85% of which appear only once. Here the sequenced sample was PBMCs, taken from a glioma patient whose treatment included an IDH1 peptide vaccine. These receptors were collected from a man aged 30 to 45 with glioma. CDR3s include the opening cysteine and the closing phenylalanine or tryptophan. The D gene is left open where the match is weak. Size values are once, few and many counts, or a class for expanded clones, and some rows have none.

v_gene	abundance	d_gene	j_gene	CDR3aa	CDR3nt
TRBV18	.	.	TRBJ2-3	CASSPPKPDTQYF	TGTGCCAGCTCACCACCGAAGCCAGATACGCAGTATTTT
TRBV10-3	.	.	TRBJ1-1	CAISESRETSEAFF	TGTGCCATCAGTGAGTCTAGGGAAACATCTGAAGCTTTCTTT
TRBV7-9	.	TRBD1	TRBJ2-6	CASSPRQGFSGANVLTF	TGTGCCAGCAGCCCGAGACAGGGGTTCTCTGGGGCCAACGTCCTGACTTTC
TRBV7-2	few	.	TRBJ1-1	CASSLGRENTEAFF	TGTGCCAGCAGCTTAGGCAGGGAGAACACTGAAGCTTTCTTT
TRBV5-1	.	.	TRBJ2-7	CASSLEGAEQYF	TGCGCCAGCAGCTTGGAAGGCGCCGAGCAGTACTTC
TRBV30	.	.	TRBJ2-1	CAWTPPWRGNEQFF	TGTGCCTGGACCCCACCTTGGAGGGGCAATGAGCAGTTCTTC
TRBV2	once	TRBD2	TRBJ2-1	CASRGLAGGRQSYNEQFF	TGTGCCAGCAGAGGACTAGCGGGGGGGCGGCAGTCCTACAATGAGCAGTTCTTC
TRBV5-1	.	.	TRBJ1-3	CASMESYGNTIYF	TGCGCCAGCATGGAATCCTATGGAAACACCATATATTTT
TRBV27	.	TRBD1	TRBJ1-1	CASSLSGTVLNTEAFF	TGTGCCAGCAGTTTATCCGGGACAGTGTTGAACACTGAAGCTTTCTTT
TRBV28	once	.	TRBJ1-4	CASSSPPGLSNEKLFF	TGTGCCAGCAGTTCACCCCCGGGACTAAGTAATGAAAAACTGTTTTTT
TRBV19	.	TRBD1	TRBJ1-4	CASSARQGNEKLFF	TGTGCCAGTAGTGCTCGACAGGGTAATGAAAAACTGTTTTTT
TRBV7-8	.	TRBD1	TRBJ2-7	CASSYSGTGYYEQYF	TGTGCCAGCAGCTACTCCGGGACAGGGTACTACGAGCAGTACTTC
TRBV2	.	TRBD1	TRBJ2-2	CASSARTGTNTGELFF	TGTGCCAGCAGTGCCCGGACAGGAACGAACACCGGGGAGCTGTTTTTT
TRBV11-2	.	TRBD2	TRBJ2-1	CASSLLAGSTYNEQFF	TGTGCCAGCAGCCTTTTAGCGGGGAGCACCTACAATGAGCAGTTCTTC
TRBV5-4	few	.	TRBJ1-1	CASRSSTGTEAFF	TGTGCCAGCAGATCCTCTACGGGCACTGAAGCTTTCTTT
TRBV5-8	once	TRBD1	TRBJ1-1	CASSDGQGFTEAFF	TGTGCCAGCAGTGATGGACAGGGTTTCACTGAAGCTTTCTTT
TRBV28	.	.	TRBJ1-5	CASSPQGLEISNQPQHF	TGTGCCAGCAGCCCCCAGGGTCTGGAGATTAGCAATCAGCCCCAGCATTTT
TRBV29-1	medium-sized	.	TRBJ1-4	CSGRIRQKLFF	TGCAGCGGCCGGATCAGGCAAAAACTGTTTTTT
TRBV11-3	.	.	TRBJ2-2	CASSRTGELFF	TGTGCCAGCAGCAGGACCGGGGAGCTGTTTTTT
TRBV6-5	.	.	TRBJ1-5	CASSYSSGNQPQHF	TGTGCCAGCAGTTACTCGTCAGGCAATCAGCCCCAGCATTTT
TRBV2	.	TRBD1	TRBJ2-5	CASREQGAQETQYF	TGTGCCAGCAGGGAACAGGGGGCGCAAGAGACCCAGTACTTC
TRBV11-2	.	.	TRBJ1-2	CASSLGYGYTF	TGTGCCAGCAGCTTAGGCTATGGCTACACCTTC
TRBV4-1	many	.	TRBJ1-1	CASSLGRATEAFF	TGCGCCAGCAGCCTCGGGAGGGCCACTGAAGCTTTCTTT
TRBV5-1	.	.	TRBJ1-1	CASSGRTETNTEAFF	TGCGCCAGCAGCGGGAGGACAGAGACCAACACTGAAGCTTTCTTT
TRBV14	.	TRBD2	TRBJ2-1	CASSRTGGGEQFF	TGTGCCAGCAGCCGAACGGGGGGTGGTGAGCAGTTCTTC
TRBV25-1	.	.	TRBJ1-1	CASKGGTEAFF	TGTGCCAGCAAAGGGGGGACTGAAGCTTTCTTT
TRBV5-1	.	.	TRBJ1-2	CASSLVRADYGYTF	TGCGCCAGCAGCTTGGTTCGGGCTGACTATGGCTACACCTTC
TRBV5-4	.	.	TRBJ2-7	CASSLKGSSYEQYF	TGTGCCAGCAGCTTGAAGGGGAGCTCCTACGAGCAGTACTTC
TRBV28	once	TRBD1	TRBJ1-2	CASSPSPGQGLRGYTF	TGTGCCAGCAGCCCGTCCCCGGGACAGGGGTTGAGGGGCTACACCTTC
TRBV27	.	TRBD1	TRBJ1-1	CASSWDSRNTEAFF	TGTGCCAGCAGTTGGGACAGTCGGAACACTGAAGCTTTCTTT
TRBV18	.	.	TRBJ2-4	CASSPQAGQGLAKNIQYF	TGTGCCAGCTCACCCCAGGCCGGGCAGGGGCTAGCCAAAAACATTCAGTACTTC
TRBV9	.	.	TRBJ2-7	CASSVADSSYEQYF	TGTGCCAGCAGCGTAGCAGACAGCTCCTACGAGCAGTACTTC
TRBV19	.	TRBD1	TRBJ1-5	CASSKGAQPQHF	TGTGCCAGTAGTAAGGGGGCCCAGCCCCAGCATTTT
TRBV7-8	.	.	TRBJ1-5	CASSLQGQRSNQPQHF	TGTGCCAGCAGCTTACAAGGACAGCGAAGCAATCAGCCCCAGCATTTT
TRBV2	.	TRBD2	TRBJ2-3	CASSFLSGSSTDTQYF	TGTGCCAGCAGTTTTCTTAGCGGGTCTAGCACAGATACGCAGTATTTT
TRBV7-8	.	.	TRBJ1-1	CASSGGLGGYNTEAFF	TGTGCCAGCAGCGGTGGACTGGGGGGTTACAACACTGAAGCTTTCTTT